Each of the 20 T cell receptor beta chains below was sequenced from the same sample in a study of a mutant IDH1 vaccine in newly diagnosed glioma. Time point specified: week 5, during vaccination. Every vaccine dose comprised 300 ug of mutant IDH1 20-mer peptide plus topical imiquimod. These receptors are not linked to any known antigen. TCRdb's copy holds only in-frame clones and misses some; the assay was immunoSEQ multiplex PCR. The sample has about 56,000 clones, 70% to 90% seen once. Here the sequenced sample was PBMCs, taken from a glioma patient whose treatment included an IDH1 peptide vaccine. These receptors came from a woman aged 35 to 49 with glioma.

This clone has a single count. The chain combines TRBV4-1 with TRBJ1-4, with TRBD1 matching 7 bases. CDR1 and CDR2 from the germline V gene are MGHRA and YSYEKL. V gave up 2 bases and J gave up 7 bases; unmatched junction bases: 4. CDR3 length: 14 residues. As DNA, the CDR3 is TGCGCCAGCAGCCAACCGGGACAGATTGAAAAACTGTTTTTT. It codes for CASSQPGQIEKLFF.

The rearrangement joins TRBV7-2 to TRBJ1-2; 9 bases match TRBD1. The CDR3 runs 15 residues. CDR1 SGHTA and CDR2 FQGNSA come from the germline V gene. V shed 10 bases, J shed 3 bases, and the junction held 12 bases outside the gene matches. The CDR3 reads CATQFAGTGYYGYTF. The DNA for the CDR3 is TGTGCCACTCAATTCGCCGGGACAGGGTACTATGGCTACACCTTC.

The chain employs TRBV28 and TRBJ1-5; D perhaps matches TRBD1 (6 bases). V shed 6 bases and J shed 3 bases, with 18 bases lying between them. Germline CDR1 and CDR2: MDHEN and SYDVKM. The CDR3 spans 16 residues. As DNA, the CDR3 is TGTGCCAGCAGATACACAGGGAGGGGGTACAATCAGCCCCAGCATTTT. Its protein product is CASRYTGRGYNQPQHF.

V gene TRBV5-1 combines with J gene TRBJ1-2, with D perhaps matching TRBD1 (6 bases). The V gene's germline CDR1 is SGHRS and CDR2 YFSETQ. Trimming cost V 3 bases and J 8 bases, with 14 bases left between them. The CDR3 consists of 13 residues. The CDR3: CASSSTGRRGYTF. DNA for the CDR3: TGCGCCAGCAGCTCGACAGGCCGCCGGGGCTACACCTTC.

The J gene is TRBJ2-5, the V gene TRBV2, with D unclear. CDR3 length equals 15 residues. Trimming left V 3 bases short and J 3 bases short, with 14 bases between. The germline CDR1 and CDR2 sequences are SNHLY and FYNNEI. The CDR3 loop is CASSEEIRIKETQYF. In DNA form, the CDR3 reads TGTGCCAGCAGTGAGGAGATCAGGATCAAAGAGACCCAGTACTTC.

The chain combines TRBV11-2 with TRBJ2-1; D is perhaps TRBD2 (6 bases). CDR1 is SGHAT and CDR2 is FQNNGV in the germline V gene. This CDR3 is built from 15 residues. Trimming shortened V by 5 bases and J by 4 bases, and 15 bases separated the two germline ends. Here the CDR3 reads CASSQLGGAYNEQFF. DNA for the CDR3: TGTGCCAGCAGCCAACTGGGAGGTGCGTACAATGAGCAGTTCTTC.

The chain uses TRBV6-5 and TRBJ1-6; D gene uncertain. This CDR3 contains 14 residues. V lost 6 bases, J lost 6 bases, and 12 bases lay in between. Per germline, CDR1 MNHEY and CDR2 SVGAGI. CDR3 protein: CASSLGPFNSPLHF. The CDR3 coding sequence is TGTGCCAGCAGCCTCGGGCCCTTTAATTCACCCCTCCACTTT.

This clone was detected only once. This chain connects TRBV2 to TRBJ1-1; 7 positions agree with TRBD1. The CDR3 is made up of 14 amino acids. CDR1 and CDR2 (germline): SNHLY, FYNNEI. V lost 7 bases, J lost 10 bases, and 15 bases stayed unmatched. The CDR3 region has the DNA TGTGCCAGCATTCCACCGGGACAGCTTTTGGGAGCTTTCTTT. Translated: CASIPPGQLLGAFF.

The chain combines TRBV6-1 with TRBJ1-3; D remains unclear. The germline gives CDR1 MNHNS, CDR2 SASEGT. The CDR3 runs 14 residues. Trimming removed 6 bases at V and 0 bases at J, with 9 bases between. The CDR3 sequence is CASRADRSGNTIYF. In DNA form, the CDR3 reads TGTGCCAGCAGGGCAGACCGCTCTGGAAACACCATATATTTT.

The rearrangement links TRBV7-2 to TRBJ2-7, with 8 bases that match TRBD2. This CDR3 is built from 15 residues. V lost 4 bases and J lost 6; bases outside the gene matches: 11. From germline, CDR1 is SGHTA and CDR2 FQGNSA. The CDR3: CASSYRRGAQGEQYF. Here the CDR3 DNA reads TGTGCCAGCAGCTACAGGCGGGGGGCGCAGGGCGAGCAGTACTTC.

CDR3 in DNA: TGCGCCAGCAGCCAGCCGGGACAAAGAACCTACGAGCAGTACTTC. This codes for CASSQPGQRTYEQYF. The rearrangement uses TRBV4-1 and TRBJ2-7; tentative D call: TRBD1 (6 bases). V was trimmed by 3 bases and J by 2 bases, leaving 14 bases between them. CDR1 and CDR2 (germline): MGHRA, YSYEKL. CDR3 size: 15 residues.

This sequence joins TRBV30 and TRBJ2-1; 13 nucleotides align to TRBD2. The CDR3 has 15 residues. Germline CDR1 is GTSNPN and CDR2 is SVGIG (reference sequence). J gave up 7 bases and V 1 base, and 4 bases lay outside the gene matches. The CDR3 is CAWSAGLAGVNEQFF. In nucleotides, the CDR3 is TGTGCCTGGAGTGCCGGACTAGCGGGAGTGAATGAGCAGTTCTTC.

V usage is TRBV10-3 and J usage is TRBJ2-7; D is undetermined. In germline, CDR1 is ENHRY, CDR2 SYGVKD. This CDR3 is 15 amino acids long. The V end was cut by 2 bases, the J end by 2 bases, with 13 bases between. CDR3 bases: TGTGCCATCAGTGAGGAGGCAGGCACCACCTACGAGCAGTACTTC. Translated: CAISEEAGTTYEQYF.

This clone was counted between two and nine times. The CDR3 nucleotides read TGTGCCAGCGGTGTCCGAGCTGAAGCTTTCTTT. It yields the protein CASGVRAEAFF. V and J are TRBV2 and TRBJ1-1; no clear D gene. The V end lost 8 bases, the J end lost 6 bases, and 10 bases lay between the germline ends. The CDR3 is 11 amino acids. Germline V gene lookup returns CDR1 SNHLY and CDR2 FYNNEI. The variable domain in full, with the rest retrieved from reference TRBV2 and TRBJ1-1, is EPEVTQTPSHQVTQMGQEVILRCVPISNHLYFYWYRQILGQKVEFLVSFYNNEISEKSEIFDDQFSVERPDGSNFTLKIRSTKLEDSAMYFCASGVRAEAFFGQGTRLTVV.

The V gene is TRBV2, the J gene TRBJ1-1; no definite D call. The CDR3 runs to 13 residues. Germline V CDR1 and CDR2: SNHLY, FYNNEI. V shed 4 bases and J shed 0 bases, with 6 bases lying between them. The chain's CDR3 is CASSGRVNTEAFF. For the CDR3, the DNA is TGTGCCAGCAGTGGCAGAGTGAACACTGAAGCTTTCTTT. The whole variable domain, remainder taken from reference TRBV2 and TRBJ1-1, is EPEVTQTPSHQVTQMGQEVILRCVPISNHLYFYWYRQILGQKVEFLVSFYNNEISEKSEIFDDQFSVERPDGSNFTLKIRSTKLEDSAMYFCASSGRVNTEAFFGQGTRLTVV.

This chain joins TRBV11-1 and TRBJ2-7; TRBD1 matches at 9 bases. Per the germline V gene, CDR1 is SGHAT and CDR2 is FQDESV (reference sequence). This CDR3 is 15 amino acids long. V shed 5 bases, J shed 0 bases, and the junction held 5 bases outside the gene matches. The CDR3 spells CASSRDRENSYEQYF. For the CDR3, the DNA is TGTGCCAGCAGCCGGGACAGGGAGAACTCCTACGAGCAGTACTTC.

A single count supports this clone. The chain carries TRBV5-1 and TRBJ2-1; D is uncertain. The germline gives CDR1 SGHRS, CDR2 YFSETQ. V shed 2 bases and J shed 3 bases, with 3 bases lying between them. The CDR3 loop spans 12 amino acids. CDR3: CASSFNYNEQFF. CDR3 DNA: TGCGCCAGCAGCTTTAACTACAATGAGCAGTTCTTC. Based on the CDR3 plus reference TRBV5-1 and TRBJ2-1, the full variable domain is KAGVTQTPRYLIKTRGQQVTLSCSPISGHRSVSWYQQTPGQGLQFLFEYFSETQRNKGNFPGRFSGRQFSNSRSEMNVSTLELGDSALYLCASSFNYNEQFFGPGTRLTVL.

The chain joins TRBV2 to TRBJ2-3, with D hard to call. The germline gives CDR1 SNHLY, CDR2 FYNNEI. The germline V and J ends were trimmed by 5 bases and 1 base, with 10 bases remaining between them. The CDR3 runs to 14 residues. CDR3 nucleotides: TGTGCCAGCAGTTTGAGCGAGGGCACAGATACGCAGTATTTT. It specifies CASSLSEGTDTQYF.

The chain carries TRBV2 and TRBJ1-2; no definite D call. V gave up 6 bases and J gave up 13 bases, with 15 bases separating them. The CDR3 runs to 11 residues. Germline values: CDR1 SNHLY, CDR2 FYNNEI. The chain's CDR3 is CASRRWEGCTF. The CDR3 region has the DNA TGTGCCAGCAGGCGGTGGGAGGGATGCACCTTC.

This clone appeared a few times. The chain recombines TRBV9 with TRBJ2-1; 10 bases map to TRBD2. CDR3 length: 16 amino acids. CDR1 SGDLS and CDR2 YYNGEE come from the germline V gene. Trimming removed 2 bases from V and 5 bases from J; junction bases left unmatched: 7. CDR3 sequence: CASSVGTSAGDNEQFF. DNA of the CDR3: TGTGCCAGCAGCGTGGGGACTAGCGCGGGCGACAATGAGCAGTTCTTC.